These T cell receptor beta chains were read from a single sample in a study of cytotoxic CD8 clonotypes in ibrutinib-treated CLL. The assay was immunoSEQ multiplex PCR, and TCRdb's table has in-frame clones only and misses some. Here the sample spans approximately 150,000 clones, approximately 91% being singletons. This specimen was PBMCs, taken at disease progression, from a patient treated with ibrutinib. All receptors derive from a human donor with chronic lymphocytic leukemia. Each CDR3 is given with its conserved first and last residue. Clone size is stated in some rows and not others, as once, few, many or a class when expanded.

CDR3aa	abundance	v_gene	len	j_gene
CASSPTRDREYNEQFF	few	TRBV5-6	16	TRBJ2-1
CASIQGAVNQPQHF	.	TRBV6-1	14	TRBJ1-5
CASGTDPSTDTQYF	.	TRBV5-1	14	TRBJ2-3
CASSPGQGVYSEAFF	.	TRBV5-1	15	TRBJ1-1
CASSLGGLAGSSDTQYF	.	TRBV5-1	17	TRBJ2-3
CASSETGVGFF	.	TRBV6-6	11	TRBJ1-1
CASSAGLAGIQETQYF	.	TRBV9	16	TRBJ2-5
CASSYRQASYEQYF	.	TRBV7-9	14	TRBJ2-7
CASSTSGTRSTDTQYF	.	TRBV27	16	TRBJ2-3
CAISESGKAGKGTNTQYF	.	TRBV10-3	18	TRBJ2-3
CASSYSGQQETQYF	.	TRBV6-5	14	TRBJ2-5